The 4 T cell receptor beta chains in this list originate from one sample, sequenced in a study of blood T cell repertoires in COVID-19. Clones were sequenced by immunoSEQ multiplex PCR, and TCRdb holds only the in-frame ones, with some missing. The table shows 55,000 to 90,000 clones, with more than 75% occurring only once. Material: peripheral blood. These receptors all come from a woman aged 60-75 years with acute or convalescent COVID-19.

The chain uses TRBV19 and TRBJ2-1, with 9 positions matching TRBD1. J was trimmed by 6 bases and V by 5 bases; bases with no gene match: 8. The CDR3 spans 15 residues. The germline V gene has CDR1 LNHDA and CDR2 SQIVND (reference sequence). In DNA form, the CDR3 reads TGTGCCAGTAGTCGACAGGGGGAACCTATCAATGAGCAGTTCTTC. This codes for CASSRQGEPINEQFF.

The rearrangement joins TRBV7-2 to TRBJ1-5; 11 nucleotides match TRBD1. V dropped 7 bases and J dropped 5; count of bases not matched to a gene: 10. The CDR3 length is 16 residues. Germline V lookup: CDR1 SGHTA, CDR2 FQGNSA. The CDR3 coding sequence is TGTGCCAGCAACTCCCCGGGACAGGGGGTCGATCAGCCCCAGCATTTT. It yields the protein CASNSPGQGVDQPQHF.

The genes are TRBV2 and TRBJ2-2; 7 bases are shared with TRBD2. CDR1 and CDR2 (germline): SNHLY, FYNNEI. The CDR3 extends over 13 amino acids. J was trimmed by 10 bases and V by 8 bases; bases with no gene match: 10. CDR3 bases: TGTGCCAGCTCTCAGGGAGGGCGGGAGGAGCTGTTTTTT. It encodes CASSQGGREELFF.

This clone has a handful of counts. The rearrangement links TRBV20-1 to TRBJ1-2; no reliable D call. CDR1 and CDR2 (germline): DFQATT, SNEGSKA (reference sequence). The CDR3 length is 10 residues. The V gene lost 6 bases and the J gene lost 8 bases, with 10 bases spanning the gap. CDR3 sequence (DNA): TGCAGTGCCTACGCTACGGGCTACACCTTC. This codes for CSAYATGYTF.